These T cell receptor beta chains were read from a single sample in a study of a mutant IDH1 vaccine in newly diagnosed glioma. The antigens for these receptors are not known. Profiling relied on immunoSEQ multiplex PCR, and the TCRdb table lists in-frame clones only, not all of them. The sample shows 25,000 to 30,000 clones, approximately 86% of them seen only once. The sample was peripheral blood mononuclear cells (PBMCs), taken from a glioma patient whose treatment included an IDH1 peptide vaccine. These receptor sequences come from a woman aged 35 to 49 with glioma. Some clones in this sample may be carry-over from other donors' samples. The CDR3 runs from the conserved cysteine through the conserved F or W. Each record gives: V gene, J gene, clone size, D gene, CDR3 DNA, CDR3 protein. A D gene is named only where the DNA matches it firmly. Clone size appears in some rows only: once, few, many, or a class for an expanded clone.

>TRBV19|TRBJ1-2|.|.
TGTGCCAGTACCCAAAGGGGCAGGGTCATTGGCTACACCTTC
CASTQRGRVIGYTF
>TRBV5-6|TRBJ1-1|.|.
TGTGCCAGCGGTAGCGGCGGGTCCACTGAAGCTTTCTTT
CASGSGGSTEAFF
>TRBV4-1|TRBJ2-1|.|.
TGCGCCAGCAGCCAAGAGCGGGTGAGTGAGCAGTTCTTC
CASSQERVSEQFF
>TRBV15|TRBJ2-1|.|TRBD2
TGTGCCACCAGCAGAGAGGCTAGCGGGAGGGGTGAGCAGTTCTTC
CATSREASGRGEQFF
>TRBV9|TRBJ2-2|.|.
TGTGCCAGCAGCGTTCGGAGCACGAACACCGGGGAGCTGTTTTTT
CASSVRSTNTGELFF
>TRBV7-3|TRBJ2-2|.|.
TGTGCCAGCAGCTTAAATAGCGGCACCAACACCGGGGAGCTGTTTTTT
CASSLNSGTNTGELFF
>TRBV5-1|TRBJ2-4|once|.
TGCGCCAGCAGCGAGGGGGGAAACATTCAGTACTTC
CASSEGGNIQYF
>TRBV9|TRBJ2-3|.|TRBD1
TGTGCCAGCAGCGCACAGGGGCGGTCAGATACGCAGTATTTT
CASSAQGRSDTQYF
>TRBV7-9|TRBJ2-7|.|TRBD2
TGTGCCAGCAGCTTAGGGGGAGCGGGGGAAGAGCAGTACTTC
CASSLGGAGEEQYF
>TRBV14|TRBJ2-2|.|TRBD2
TGTGCCAGCAGCCAAAAAATTTGGGCAGGACTAGCGGGAGAAGGTACCGGGGAGCTGTTTTTT
CASSQKIWAGLAGEGTGELFF
>TRBV7-6|TRBJ1-4|.|.
TGTGCCAGCAGTCCATACCCAGGGAGCCTTAATGAAAAACTGTTTTTT
CASSPYPGSLNEKLFF
>TRBV6-5|TRBJ2-1|.|TRBD1
TGTGCCAGCAGTAACGAGGGACAGGGGGGACTGGAGCAGTTCTTC
CASSNEGQGGLEQFF